This T cell receptor (beta chain) is drawn from a study of chemoradiotherapy in HPV16-positive cancers. Sequencing was performed with immunoSEQ multiplex PCR; in TCRdb, only in-frame clones are kept and a portion is missing. The sample carries over 14,000 clones, 78% recorded once. A single count supports this clone. V lost 7 bases and J lost 6, with 16 bases in between. The CDR3 is made up of 14 amino acids. CDR1 and CDR2 (germline): SEHNR, FQNEAQ (reference sequence). This TCR was sampled from a human donor with HPV-associated anogenital cancer. This specimen was taken from a patient who underwent chemoradiotherapy. V is TRBV7-9 and J is TRBJ2-1; tentatively, D is TRBD1 or TRBD2 (5 bases each). The CDR3 DNA sequence: TGTGCCAGCACCCGGGGCTCACTGGGCAATGAGCAGTTCTTC. Translated: CASTRGSLGNEQFF.